This entry describes one T cell receptor beta chain. Its target is not known. This sample stems from a study of cytomegalovirus exposure and HLA in healthy donors. About the study: An early data release held some 85 million unique TCRs from HLA-typed donors.

Whole-study findings and limits: Segments of the TCR beta V type were, in most cases, productive about 90% or about 30% of the time in an earlier analysis.

Primers included in the PCR were 60 Vbeta and 13 Jbeta primers. Measured with immunoSEQ multiplex PCR; TCRdb has only the in-frame clones, and not every one. The sample contains 150,000 to 200,000 clones, 75% of which appear only once. Healthy donors of bone marrow made up the group. V shed 4 bases and J shed 4 bases, with 13 bases lying between them. Per the germline V gene, CDR1 is SGHAT and CDR2 is FQNNGV. CDR3 length equals 14 residues. The sample taken for sequencing was PBMCs. The J gene is TRBJ1-2, the V gene TRBV11-2; D is uncertain. This receptor was obtained from a woman aged 40 to 49 in good health and CMV-seropositive. This CDR3 reads CASSSWAGTYGYTF. In DNA form, the CDR3 reads TGTGCCAGCAGCTCGTGGGCAGGAACCTATGGCTACACCTTC.